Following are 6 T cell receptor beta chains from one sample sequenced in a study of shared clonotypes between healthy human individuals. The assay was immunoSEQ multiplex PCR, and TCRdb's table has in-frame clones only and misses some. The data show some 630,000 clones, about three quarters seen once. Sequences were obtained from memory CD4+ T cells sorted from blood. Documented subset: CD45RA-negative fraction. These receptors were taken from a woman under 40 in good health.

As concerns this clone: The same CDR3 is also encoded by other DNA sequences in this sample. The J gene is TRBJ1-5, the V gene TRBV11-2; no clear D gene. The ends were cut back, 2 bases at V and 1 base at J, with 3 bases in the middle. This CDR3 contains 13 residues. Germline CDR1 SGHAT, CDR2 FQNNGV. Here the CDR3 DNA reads TGTGCCAGCAGCTTATACAGCAATCAGCCCCAGCATTTT. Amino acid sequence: CASSLYSNQPQHF.

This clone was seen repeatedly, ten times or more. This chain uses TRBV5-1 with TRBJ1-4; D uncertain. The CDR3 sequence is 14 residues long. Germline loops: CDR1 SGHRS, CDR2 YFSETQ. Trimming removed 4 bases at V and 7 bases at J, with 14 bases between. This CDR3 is CASSPDVAGEKLFF. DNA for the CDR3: TGCGCCAGCAGCCCGGATGTAGCGGGTGAAAAACTGTTTTTT.

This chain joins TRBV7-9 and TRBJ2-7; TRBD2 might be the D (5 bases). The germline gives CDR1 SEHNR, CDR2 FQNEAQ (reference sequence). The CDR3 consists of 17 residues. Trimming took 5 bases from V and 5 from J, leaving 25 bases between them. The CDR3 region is CASSLDSQLRRSDEQYF. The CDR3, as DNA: TGTGCCAGCAGCCTGGACTCCCAGCTGCGCCGCTCGGACGAGCAGTACTTC. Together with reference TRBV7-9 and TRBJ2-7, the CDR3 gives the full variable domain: DTGVSQNPRHKITKRGQNVTFRCDPISEHNRLYWYRQTLGQGPEFLTYFQNEAQLEKSRLLSDRFSAERPKGSFSTLEIQRTEQGDSAMYLCASSLDSQLRRSDEQYFGPGTRLTVT.

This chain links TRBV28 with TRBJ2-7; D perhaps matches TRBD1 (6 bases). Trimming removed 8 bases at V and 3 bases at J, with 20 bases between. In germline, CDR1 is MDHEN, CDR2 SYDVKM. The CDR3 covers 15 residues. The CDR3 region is CASWGIRDNLYEQYF. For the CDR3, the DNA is TGTGCCAGCTGGGGGATCCGGGACAACCTCTACGAGCAGTACTTC.

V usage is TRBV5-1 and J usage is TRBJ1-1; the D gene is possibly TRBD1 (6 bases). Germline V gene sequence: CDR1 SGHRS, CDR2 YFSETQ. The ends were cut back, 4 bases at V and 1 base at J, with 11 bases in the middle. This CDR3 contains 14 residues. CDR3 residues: CASSTRGRNTEAFF. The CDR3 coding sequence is TGCGCCAGCAGCACCAGGGGACGGAACACTGAAGCTTTCTTT.

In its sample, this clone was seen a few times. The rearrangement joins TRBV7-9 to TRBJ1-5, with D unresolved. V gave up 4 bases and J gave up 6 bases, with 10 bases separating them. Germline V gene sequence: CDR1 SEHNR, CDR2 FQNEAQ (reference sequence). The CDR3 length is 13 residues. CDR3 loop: CASSSGEGQPQHF. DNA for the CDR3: TGTGCCAGCAGCTCCGGGGAAGGTCAGCCCCAGCATTTT.